The 12 T cell receptor beta chains listed next were all sequenced from one sample in a study of blood T cell repertoires in COVID-19. Libraries were prepared by immunoSEQ multiplex PCR; TCRdb keeps only in-frame clonotypes and omits some of them. The table includes about 67,000 clones, 60% to 80% detected once. Sequencing was carried out using peripheral blood. The source is a woman in her fifties or sixties with acute or convalescent COVID-19.

This clone has just one count. The V gene is TRBV15, the J gene TRBJ1-4; 9 bases are a match to TRBD1. Germline loops: CDR1 LNHNV, CDR2 YYDKDF (reference sequence). V lost 0 bases to trimming and J lost 14 bases; unmatched junction nucleotides: 7. The CDR3 has 14 residues. This CDR3 is CATSRDMGQGRLFF. CDR3 nucleotide sequence: TGTGCCACCAGCAGAGATATGGGACAGGGCCGTCTGTTTTTT.

This sequence joins TRBV7-8 and TRBJ2-1; perhaps TRBD2 as D (6 bases). The CDR3 is 17 amino acids. V lost 5 bases and J lost 9, with 26 bases in between. In germline, CDR1 is SGHVS, CDR2 FQNEAQ. The CDR3 sequence: CASSPTLGERAGSEQFF. DNA for the CDR3: TGTGCCAGCAGCCCCACGCTTGGGGAGCGGGCTGGCAGTGAGCAGTTCTTC. The full variable domain, completed using reference TRBV7-8 and TRBJ2-1, is GAGVSQSPRYKVAKRGQDVALRCDPISGHVSLFWYQQALGQGPEFLTYFQNEAQLDKSGLPSDRFFAERPEGSVSTLKIQRTQQEDSAVYLCASSPTLGERAGSEQFFGPGTRLTVL.

Only one count was recorded for this clone. This chain uses TRBV5-1 with TRBJ2-1; D perhaps matches TRBD1 (6 bases). This CDR3 region has 15 residues. Germline CDR1 SGHRS, CDR2 YFSETQ. The V gene lost 3 bases and the J gene lost 6 bases, with 16 bases spanning the gap. This CDR3 is CASSWGAAGANEQFF. The CDR3 nucleotides are TGCGCCAGCAGCTGGGGAGCGGCAGGGGCCAATGAGCAGTTCTTC.

The chain is built from TRBV29-1 and TRBJ1-1; TRBD1 might be the D (6 bases). Trimming took 7 bases from V and 2 from J, leaving 20 bases between them. Germline CDR1 is SQVTM and CDR2 is ANQGSEA. The CDR3 is made up of 15 amino acids. The CDR3 sequence: CSGAGTRNLNTEAFF. The CDR3 region has the DNA TGCAGCGGTGCCGGGACACGGAACCTAAACACTGAAGCTTTCTTT.

The chain carries TRBV10-3 and TRBJ1-2; 7 bases fit TRBD1. The CDR3 runs 16 residues. CDR1 is ENHRY and CDR2 is SYGVKD in the germline V gene. J gave up 0 bases and V 1 base, and 5 bases lay outside the gene matches. The DNA of the CDR3 is TGTGCCATCAGTGAGTTCGGGACAGCCGCTAACTATGGCTACACCTTC. Its protein product is CAISEFGTAANYGYTF.

The V call is TRBV13, the J call TRBJ1-2; 8 bases agree with TRBD1. Trimming took 4 bases from V and 8 from J; bases not matched to a gene: 9. In germline, CDR1 is PRHDT, CDR2 FYEKMQ (reference sequence). The CDR3 is 14 residues long. The chain's CDR3 is CASSSTSGGLGYTF. The CDR3 bases are TGTGCCAGCAGCTCAACCTCAGGGGGCCTAGGCTACACCTTC.

The V call is TRBV7-3, the J call TRBJ2-1; possible D gene TRBD2, 7 bases. Trimming stripped 5 bases from V and 2 bases from J, with 13 bases between. Germline V gives CDR1 SGHTA, CDR2 FQGTGA. This CDR3 has 15 residues. The CDR3 is CASSPDGGPYNEQFF. In nucleotides, the CDR3 is TGTGCCAGCAGCCCGGACGGGGGGCCCTACAATGAGCAGTTCTTC.

The rearrangement links TRBV10-3 to TRBJ2-7; 7 bases align to TRBD1. The germline gives CDR1 ENHRY, CDR2 SYGVKD. After removal of 9 bases from V and 0 bases from J, the junction contained 5 bases not matched to a gene. This CDR3 region has 13 residues. The CDR3 reads CAIQQGTSYEQYF. CDR3 DNA sequence: TGTGCCATACAACAGGGGACCTCCTACGAGCAGTACTTC.

This clone was seen once. The J gene is TRBJ2-7, the V gene TRBV2; TRBD2 matches at 8 bases. V was clipped by 7 bases and J by 7 bases; unmatched bases: 6. Germline V gene lookup returns CDR1 SNHLY and CDR2 FYNNEI. There are 12 residues in the CDR3. The DNA for the CDR3 is TGTGCCAGCACGGGGGGGCGGCGGGAGCAGTACTTC. Amino acid sequence: CASTGGRREQYF.

This clone has only one observation. V usage is TRBV15 and J usage is TRBJ2-6; D is uncertain. This CDR3 has 15 residues. V lost 0 bases to trimming and J lost 4 bases, with 7 bases between them. Germline-derived CDR1 and CDR2 are LNHNV and YYDKDF (reference sequence). The CDR3 DNA reads as TGTGCCACCAGCAGAGATATAGCCGGGGCCAACGTCCTGACTTTC. Its protein is CATSRDIAGANVLTF.

The chain links TRBV4-1 to TRBJ2-3; 7 nucleotides agree with TRBD1. Germline values: CDR1 MGHRA, CDR2 YSYEKL. Unmatched junction bases numbered 11, after V lost 1 base and J lost 4 bases. This CDR3 is 17 amino acids long. The CDR3 reads CASSQGFGQALSDTQYF. The CDR3 DNA follows: TGCGCCAGCAGCCAAGGGTTCGGACAGGCGTTGTCAGATACGCAGTATTTT.

The chain has TRBV11-1 and TRBJ2-3; TRBD2 agrees at 13 bases. The CDR3 covers 16 residues. V was clipped by 1 base and J by 6 bases; unmatched bases: 4. Germline loops: CDR1 SGHAT, CDR2 FQDESV (reference sequence). CDR3 coding DNA: TGTGCCAGCAGCTTAGGACTAGCGGGGGGAGGCGATACGCAGTATTTT. It specifies CASSLGLAGGGDTQYF.